This T cell receptor (beta chain) was observed in a study of CD8 T cells in Susac syndrome. CD8+ and CD4+ T cells from blood underwent TCR beta sequencing. Per the germline V gene, CDR1 is LGHDT and CDR2 is YNNKEL (reference sequence). V lost 4 bases to trimming and J lost 2 bases, with 18 bases between them. The CDR3 runs to 16 residues. Reverse transcription used roughly 0.45 to 1 ug RNA and random hexamers. The amplification used immunoSEQ multiplex PCR on TCR beta CDR3; it spanned 54 Vbeta and 13 Jbeta. TCRdb reanalysed the immunoSEQ multiplex PCR reads using MiXCR and keeps one entry per CDR3 protein. Among roughly 110,000 distinct CDR3 sequences listed, approximately 91% were seen once.

The TCR originated in a human donor in good health. Sequenced input: CD4+ T cells from PBMCs. The V call is TRBV3-1, the J call TRBJ2-7; D is perhaps TRBD2 (6 bases). The CDR3 bases are TGTGCCAGCAGCCCCGCCAAGGGAGGTAGGGCCTACGAGCAGTACTTC. Translated, it gives CASSPAKGGRAYEQYF.